This T cell receptor beta chain was identified during a study of blood T cell repertoires in COVID-19. Whole-study context: COVID-19 samples from acute and convalescent phases originated in the United States, Italy and Spain. Sources were T cells, B-cell-depleted T cells, or PBMCs; the material itself was cDNA or gDNA.

Measured with immunoSEQ multiplex PCR; TCRdb has only the in-frame clones, and not every one. The sample lists 150,000 to 200,000 clones, 84% occurring once. Per germline, CDR1 MDHEN and CDR2 SYDVKM. This CDR3 comprises 13 residues. Trimming took 7 bases from V and 2 from J, leaving 11 bases between them. The source is a woman in her seventies with COVID-19, enrolled during active disease. Source material: peripheral blood. The chain couples TRBV28 to TRBJ2-5, with unresolved D. CDR3 in amino acids: CASTRTEQETQYF. The CDR3 DNA follows: TGTGCCAGCACCCGAACGGAGCAAGAGACCCAGTACTTC. Drawing the rest from reference TRBV28 and TRBJ2-5, the complete variable domain is DVKVTQSSRYLVKRTGEKVFLECVQDMDHENMFWYRQDPGLGLRLIYFSYDVKMKEKGDIPEGYSVSREKKERFSLILESASTNQTSMYLCASTRTEQETQYFGPGTRLLVL.